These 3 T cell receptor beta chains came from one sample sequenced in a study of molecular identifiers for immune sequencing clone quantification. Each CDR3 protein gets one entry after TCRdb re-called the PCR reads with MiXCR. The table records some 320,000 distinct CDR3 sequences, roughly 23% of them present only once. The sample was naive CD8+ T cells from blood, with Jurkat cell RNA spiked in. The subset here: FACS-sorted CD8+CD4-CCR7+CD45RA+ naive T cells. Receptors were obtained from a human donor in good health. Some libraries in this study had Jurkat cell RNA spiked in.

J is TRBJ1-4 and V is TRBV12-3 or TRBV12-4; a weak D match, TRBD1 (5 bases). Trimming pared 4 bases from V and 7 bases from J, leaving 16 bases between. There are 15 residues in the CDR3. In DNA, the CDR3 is TGTGCCAGCAGTTCCCCAGGGATTGGGAGTGAAAAACTGTTTTTT. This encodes CASSSPGIGSEKLFF.

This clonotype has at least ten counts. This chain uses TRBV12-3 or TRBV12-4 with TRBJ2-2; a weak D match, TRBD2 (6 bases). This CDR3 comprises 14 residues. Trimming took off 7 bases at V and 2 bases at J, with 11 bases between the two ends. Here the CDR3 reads CASIRGSNTGELFF. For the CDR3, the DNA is TGTGCCAGCATCCGGGGGTCCAACACCGGGGAGCTGTTTTTT.

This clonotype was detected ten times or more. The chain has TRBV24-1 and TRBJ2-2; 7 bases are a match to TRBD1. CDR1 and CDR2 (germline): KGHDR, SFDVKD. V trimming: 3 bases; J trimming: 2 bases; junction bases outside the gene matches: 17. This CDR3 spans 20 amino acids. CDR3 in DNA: TGTGCCACCAGTGATGCCCCGGGACAGAAAACACACCTAAACACCGGGGAGCTGTTTTTT. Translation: CATSDAPGQKTHLNTGELFF.